This entry is about one TCR beta chain. These data are taken from a study of blood T cell repertoires in COVID-19. Study background: The United States, Italy and Spain provided the acute and convalescent COVID-19 samples. T cells, B-cell-depleted T cells, or PBMCs provided the cDNA or gDNA that served as material.

Original analysis: The assay estimated nucleated cells by amplifying reference gene primers. Clones were sequenced by immunoSEQ multiplex PCR, and TCRdb holds only the in-frame ones, with some missing. D and trimming were read from the DNA, whereas the V and J calls and clone size are those reported in that table. Counted here are hundreds of thousands of clones, 70% to 90% occurring once; the ten biggest clones make up more than 0.95%. The V gene's germline CDR1 is KGHSH and CDR2 LQKENI. V shed 0 bases and J shed 7 bases, with 13 bases lying between them. The CDR3 is made up of 15 amino acids. The chain has TRBV18 and TRBJ1-3; D may be TRBD1 (5 bases). The receptor's source is a middle-aged woman who had recovered from COVID-19. Material for sequencing was peripheral blood. CDR3 sequence reads: CASSPPLRVGNTIYF. The CDR3 DNA reads as TGTGCCAGCTCACCACCGCTCAGGGTGGGGAACACCATATATTTT.